The clone carrying this T cell receptor (beta chain) was seen only a few times. Multiplex touch-down PCR with TRB-A/B primers amplified rearranged V-D-J TRB sequences. In TCRdb, the multiplex PCR reads were re-called with MiXCR into one record per CDR3 protein. The repertoire holds roughly 10,000 distinct CDR3 sequences, with under 40% as singletons. This sample stems from a study of T cell repertoires in aging, cancer and after chemotherapy. This CDR3 is 14 amino acids long. Germline lookup yields CDR1 MNHEY and CDR2 SVGEGT. Trimming removed 2 bases from V and 2 bases from J, with 9 bases in between. Peripheral blood genomic DNA, not sorted cells or RNA, was the template.

This TCR was recovered from a human donor in good health. The sample comprised blood. The rearrangement joins TRBV6-2 or TRBV6-3 to TRBJ1-1, with D perhaps TRBD1 (6 bases). DNA for the CDR3: TGTGCCAGCAGTTACCGGACAGTAAACACTGAAGCTTTCTTT. It codes for CASSYRTVNTEAFF.